This T cell receptor beta chain derives from a study of CD8+ T cells in alopecia areata. CDR1 GTSNPN and CDR2 SVGIG come from the germline V gene (reference sequence). V was clipped by 2 bases and J by 6 bases, with 4 bases between them. There are 11 residues in the CDR3. Extraction of RNA preceded its reverse transcription into cDNA, which served as the sequencing template. Generated by immunoSEQ multiplex PCR, the TCRdb table keeps only in-frame clones and is missing some. This repertoire shows fewer than 250,000 clones, 50% to 60% found once; its top ten account for approximately 0.45%. The specimen was CD4+ T cells sorted from blood, collected at week 0. The source of this sequence is a human donor with alopecia areata. The chain uses TRBV30 and TRBJ2-2; D call uncertain. CDR3 loop: CAWSFAGELFF. The CDR3 DNA is TGTGCCTGGAGTTTCGCCGGGGAGCTGTTTTTT.